These 15 T cell receptor beta chains came from one sample sequenced in a study of cytomegalovirus exposure and HLA in healthy donors. The PCR employed 60 Vbeta primers together with 13 Jbeta primers. Here immunoSEQ multiplex PCR was the method, and the copy in TCRdb shows in-frame clones only, minus some. The table includes about 130,000 clones, 65% to 85% detected once. The sample comprised PBMCs. The receptors were sampled from a man younger than 35 in good health and CMV-seropositive.

This chain links TRBV4-1 with TRBJ1-1; D unclear. V gave up 1 base and J gave up 0 bases, with 3 bases separating them. The CDR3 runs 13 residues. Germline-derived CDR1 and CDR2 are MGHRA and YSYEKL. The CDR3 DNA follows: TGCGCCAGCAGCCAAGTCATGAACACTGAAGCTTTCTTT. Translated, it gives CASSQVMNTEAFF.

The V gene is TRBV6-5, the J gene TRBJ2-1; 9 nucleotides agree with TRBD1. This CDR3 spans 14 amino acids. CDR1 is MNHEY, CDR2 SVGAGI, per germline. V lost 5 bases to trimming and J lost 7 bases; unmatched junction nucleotides: 6. DNA for the CDR3: TGTGCCAGCAGTCCCGGGACAGGGTCAAATGAGCAGTTCTTC. Its protein product is CASSPGTGSNEQFF.

The V and J genes are TRBV19 and TRBJ1-5, with 8 bases aligning to TRBD1. Germline V gene sequence: CDR1 LNHDA, CDR2 SQIVND (reference sequence). V was clipped by 6 bases and J by 9 bases; unmatched bases: 7. This CDR3 has 13 residues. The CDR3 sequence is CASRGQGGSPQHF. As DNA, the CDR3 is TGTGCCAGTAGAGGACAGGGAGGCTCGCCCCAGCATTTT. Full variable domain (outside the CDR3, taken from reference TRBV19 and TRBJ1-5): DGGITQSPKYLFRKEGQNVTLSCEQNLNHDAMYWYRQDPGQGLRLIYYSQIVNDFQKGDIAEGYSVSREKKESFPLTVTSAQKNPTAFYLCASRGQGGSPQHFGDGTRLSIL.

The rearrangement joins TRBV5-1 to TRBJ2-2; 9 nucleotides agree with TRBD1. The V gene's germline CDR1 is SGHRS and CDR2 YFSETQ. The CDR3 runs 15 residues. With V trimmed by 2 bases and J by 6 bases, 5 bases remained unmatched. The CDR3 DNA is TGCGCCAGCAGCTTCGGACAGGGGTACGCCGGGGAGCTGTTTTTT. This codes for CASSFGQGYAGELFF.

This chain uses TRBV4-3 with TRBJ2-2; the match to TRBD2 covers 7 bases. The CDR3 loop spans 15 amino acids. V lost 1 base and J lost 6; bases outside the gene matches: 5. The germline V gene encodes CDR1 LGHNA and CDR2 YSLEER. CDR3 coding DNA: TGCGCCAGCAGCCAAGCGGGGCGGGGGTCCGGGGAGCTGTTTTTT. This codes for CASSQAGRGSGELFF.

The chain joins TRBV11-2 to TRBJ1-2, with 10 nucleotides matching TRBD1. The CDR3 loop spans 15 amino acids. V lost 8 bases to trimming and J lost 4 bases; unmatched junction nucleotides: 10. Germline loops: CDR1 SGHAT, CDR2 FQNNGV. The CDR3 region is CASSRDRGFSYGYTF. DNA for the CDR3: TGTGCCAGCTCCCGGGACAGGGGATTTTCCTATGGCTACACCTTC. Full variable domain (rest looked up from reference TRBV11-2 and TRBJ1-2): EAGVAQSPRYKIIEKRQSVAFWCNPISGHATLYWYQQILGQGPKLLIQFQNNGVVDDSQLPKDRFSAERLKGVDSTLKIQPAKLEDSAVYLCASSRDRGFSYGYTFGSGTRLTVV.

This clone was counted once. This rearrangement joins TRBV4-2 to TRBJ1-2; TRBD1 agrees at 7 bases. CDR3 length equals 16 residues. Germline lookup yields CDR1 LGHNA and CDR2 YNFKEQ. V gave up 2 bases and J gave up 2 bases; unmatched junction bases: 8. The CDR3 DNA reads TGTGCCAGCAGCCAAACTGAAGGGGGCGAGAACTATGGCTACACCTTC. Protein product: CASSQTEGGENYGYTF.

The chain joins TRBV7-2 to TRBJ2-5, with 8 nucleotides matching TRBD2. The DNA end lines up better with TRBJ2-7; the J call may be wrong. Germline CDR1 reads SGHTA; CDR2 reads FQGNSA. The CDR3 extends over 16 amino acids. CDR3 DNA sequence: TGTGCCAGCAGCTTAGTTGGAGCGGGGGATACCTACGAGCAGTACTTC. Its protein is CASSLVGAGDTYEQYF.

The chain uses TRBV7-9 and TRBJ2-7, with 7 positions matching TRBD1. CDR3 length: 13 residues. V lost 5 bases, J lost 2 bases, and 3 bases stayed unmatched. Germline V gives CDR1 SEHNR, CDR2 FQNEAQ (reference sequence). The CDR3 sequence: CASSPGQTYEQYF. The CDR3, as DNA: TGTGCCAGCAGCCCGGGACAGACCTACGAGCAGTACTTC.

The chain joins TRBV5-6 to TRBJ1-2, with D hard to call. The ends were cut back, 4 bases at V and 1 base at J, with 11 bases in the middle. Looked up from germline, CDR1 is SGHDT and CDR2 is YYEEEE. The CDR3 extends over 14 amino acids. CDR3 in amino acids: CASSAVPSNYGYTF. The CDR3 nucleotides are TGTGCCAGCAGCGCAGTCCCCAGTAACTATGGCTACACCTTC.

The chain employs TRBV9 and TRBJ2-7; TRBD1 aligns across 7 bases. V dropped 0 bases and J dropped 3; count of bases not matched to a gene: 3. The CDR3 is 14 amino acids. Germline CDR1 is SGDLS and CDR2 is YYNGEE. The DNA for the CDR3 is TGTGCCAGCAGCGTAGAAGGGGGCTTCTACGAGCAGTACTTC. It yields the protein CASSVEGGFYEQYF.

This chain joins TRBV19 and TRBJ2-7, with 8 nucleotides matching TRBD1. CDR3 size: 13 residues. Germline CDR1 reads LNHDA; CDR2 reads SQIVND (reference sequence). V lost 8 bases, J lost 2 bases, and 5 bases stayed unmatched. The CDR3 nucleotides read TGTGCCAGTCGCGCGACAGGGGCCTACGAGCAGTACTTC. Translation: CASRATGAYEQYF. The full variable domain, rest sourced from reference TRBV19 and TRBJ2-7, is DGGITQSPKYLFRKEGQNVTLSCEQNLNHDAMYWYRQDPGQGLRLIYYSQIVNDFQKGDIAEGYSVSREKKESFPLTVTSAQKNPTAFYLCASRATGAYEQYFGPGTRLTVT.

The rearrangement links TRBV4-3 to TRBJ2-7, with 9 bases identical to TRBD2. After removal of 0 bases from V and 2 bases from J, the junction contained 5 bases not matched to a gene. From germline, CDR1 is LGHNA and CDR2 YSLEER. The CDR3 sequence is 16 residues long. The DNA for the CDR3 is TGCGCCAGCAGCCAAGATATTAGCGGGGGTGCCTACGAGCAGTACTTC. Protein product: CASSQDISGGAYEQYF.

In this sample, this clone turned up a few times. The genes are TRBV7-8 and TRBJ2-1; 8 positions match TRBD1. The CDR3 runs to 15 residues. Per the germline V gene, CDR1 is SGHVS and CDR2 is FQNEAQ. The V and J ends lost 2 bases and 4 bases, in that order; junction bases with no gene match: 4. CDR3 nucleotide sequence: TGTGCCAGCAGCTTAAGGACAGGGTTTTACAATGAGCAGTTCTTC. Its translation is CASSLRTGFYNEQFF.

V is TRBV11-3 and J is TRBJ2-1; 7 bases are a match to TRBD1. V was pared by 4 bases and J by 6 bases, with 15 bases of the junction left unmatched. The CDR3 is 17 residues long. The germline CDR1 and CDR2 sequences are SGHNT and YENEEA. CDR3 in amino acids: CASSSGGWNPDSNEQFF. CDR3 in DNA: TGTGCCAGCAGCTCAGGGGGTTGGAACCCGGACAGCAATGAGCAGTTCTTC.